These 10 T cell receptor beta chains share one sample of origin, sequenced in a study of PD-L1 blockade in urothelial cancer. Here immunoSEQ multiplex PCR was the method, and the copy in TCRdb shows in-frame clones only, minus some. Of over 35,000 clones listed, around four fifths were seen once; the top ten hold nearly 15%. Time point noted: pretreatment peripheral blood. The material sequenced was PBMCs, taken around atezolizumab (anti-PD-L1) treatment. These receptors were taken from a man at least 80 years old with urothelial cancer.

The chain recombines TRBV5-1 with TRBJ2-2, with 8 bases that match TRBD2. The CDR3 runs to 19 residues. J gave up 3 bases and V 2 bases, and 15 bases lay outside the gene matches. CDR1 and CDR2 from the germline V gene are SGHRS and YFSETQ. The CDR3 here is CASSLIQGEGSGDTGELFF. CDR3 DNA: TGCGCCAGCAGCTTAATTCAAGGGGAAGGTAGCGGGGACACCGGGGAGCTGTTTTTT.

The chain links TRBV11-2 to TRBJ1-1; maybe TRBD1 (5 bases). Trimming pared 0 bases from V and 1 base from J, leaving 9 bases between. This CDR3 contains 15 residues. Germline loops: CDR1 SGHAT, CDR2 FQNNGV. DNA of the CDR3: TGTGCCAGCAGCTTAGATAAGGGGTGGAACACTGAAGCTTTCTTT. It codes for CASSLDKGWNTEAFF.

V and J are TRBV19 and TRBJ1-5; D not certain. The V gene's germline CDR1 is LNHDA and CDR2 SQIVND (reference sequence). The CDR3 sequence is 15 residues long. The V and J ends lost 4 bases and 4 bases respectively, with 14 bases between them. The CDR3 DNA is TGTGCCAGTAGTAGAATTGTGGCGGCTAATCAGCCCCAGCATTTT. As protein: CASSRIVAANQPQHF.

This clone has a single count. The chain employs TRBV7-2 and TRBJ2-6, with TRBD2 identical over 9 bases. Germline values: CDR1 SGHTA, CDR2 FQGNSA. The CDR3 covers 18 residues. Trimming at V came to 2 bases and at J to 0 bases, leaving 5 bases not matched to a gene. CDR3 bases: TGTGCCAGCAGCTTATATGCGGGAGGGAGCTCTGGGGCCAACGTCCTGACTTTC. This translates into CASSLYAGGSSGANVLTF.

V gene TRBV7-9 combines with J gene TRBJ2-5, with D possibly matching TRBD2 (6 bases). The V end lost 2 bases, the J end lost 5 bases, and 15 bases lay between the germline ends. From germline, CDR1 is SEHNR and CDR2 FQNEAQ (reference sequence). This CDR3 region has 15 residues. CDR3 sequence reads: CASSLLLAGTETQYF. The CDR3 region has the DNA TGTGCCAGCAGCTTACTGTTGGCGGGGACGGAGACCCAGTACTTC. The full variable domain, with the rest looked up from reference TRBV7-9 and TRBJ2-5, is DTGVSQNPRHKITKRGQNVTFRCDPISEHNRLYWYRQTLGQGPEFLTYFQNEAQLEKSRLLSDRFSAERPKGSFSTLEIQRTEQGDSAMYLCASSLLLAGTETQYFGPGTRLLVL.

The rearrangement uses TRBV7-9 and TRBJ2-1; TRBD2 aligns across 8 bases. The CDR3 is 15 amino acids. V dropped 1 base and J dropped 5; count of bases not matched to a gene: 4. The germline CDR1 and CDR2 sequences are SEHNR and FQNEAQ (reference sequence). For the CDR3, the DNA is TGTGCCAGCAGCTTAGGGCTAGCGGGCCACAATGAGCAGTTCTTC. Encoded protein: CASSLGLAGHNEQFF.

This chain uses TRBV27 with TRBJ2-7; the D is unclear. CDR1 and CDR2 (germline): MNHEY, SMNVEV (reference sequence). CDR3 size: 13 residues. V was cut by 3 bases and J by 0 bases, with 6 bases left in between. CDR3 sequence (DNA): TGTGCCAGCAGTTTCCAGTTCTCCTACGAGCAGTACTTC. Translation: CASSFQFSYEQYF.

J is TRBJ1-5 and V is TRBV30; D uncertain. The CDR3 contains 14 residues. Between the trimmed V and J ends, which lost 1 base and 5 bases, there was a span of 12 bases. Looked up from germline, CDR1 is GTSNPN and CDR2 is SVGIG (reference sequence). In nucleotides, the CDR3 is TGTGCCTGGAGTGGTTACAGTCCTGATCAGCCCCAGCATTTT. This translates into CAWSGYSPDQPQHF.

This sequence joins TRBV5-5 and TRBJ2-2, with a tentative D call TRBD1 (5 bases). Per germline, CDR1 SGHKS and CDR2 YYEKEE (reference sequence). The CDR3 sequence is 15 residues long. Trimming cost V 0 bases and J 2 bases, with 8 bases left between them. The CDR3 coding sequence is TGTGCCAGCAGCTTGGGACAGCTTAACACCGGGGAGCTGTTTTTT. The encoded protein is CASSLGQLNTGELFF.

The V and J genes are TRBV6-5 and TRBJ1-1; TRBD1 matches at 7 bases. The trim removed 6 bases at V and 6 bases at J, leaving 10 bases unmatched. This CDR3 has 14 amino acids. Germline loops: CDR1 MNHEY, CDR2 SVGAGI. The DNA for the CDR3 is TGTGCCAGCAGGGACGAGACAGGGCGGCCTGAAGCTTTCTTT. Translated: CASRDETGRPEAFF.